This T cell receptor beta chain was recovered during a study of blood T cell repertoires in COVID-19. Background on the study: PBMCs, B-cell-depleted T cells, or T cells were the source of the cDNA or gDNA that made up the material.

As originally analysed: Nucleated cell number was recorded as an estimate derived from reference gene primer amplification. Only in-frame clones appear in the TCRdb table, and some are missing; sequencing was by immunoSEQ multiplex PCR. V and J calls and clone size follow that table, whereas D and trimming were derived from the DNA. The sample has some 69,000 clones; 81% are singletons. This clone has just one count. The ends lost 3 bases at V and 6 bases at J; junction bases unmatched: 4. The CDR3 is 14 amino acids. The germline V gene has CDR1 KGHSH and CDR2 LQKENI. The V gene is TRBV18, the J gene TRBJ1-4; 7 bases map to TRBD1. Sequencing was performed on peripheral blood. The receptor comes from a woman aged 70 to 79 with acute or convalescent COVID-19. The chain's CDR3 is CASSPRTGDEKLFF. The CDR3 DNA reads TGTGCCAGCTCACCTAGAACAGGGGATGAAAAACTGTTTTTT.